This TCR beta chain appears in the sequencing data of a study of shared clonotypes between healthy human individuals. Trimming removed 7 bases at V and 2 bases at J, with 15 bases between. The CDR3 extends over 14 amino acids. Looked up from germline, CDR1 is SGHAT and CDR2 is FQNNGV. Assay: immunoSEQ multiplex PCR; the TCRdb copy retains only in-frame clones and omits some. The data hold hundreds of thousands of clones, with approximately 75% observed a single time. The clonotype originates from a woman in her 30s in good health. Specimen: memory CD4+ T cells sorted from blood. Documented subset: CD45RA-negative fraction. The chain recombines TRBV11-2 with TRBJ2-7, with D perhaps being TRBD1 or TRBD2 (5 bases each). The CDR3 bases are TGTGCCAGCACCCATGGGCAGGGAGCCTACGAGCAGTACTTC. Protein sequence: CASTHGQGAYEQYF.